The 27 T cell receptor beta chains in this list originate from one sample, sequenced in a study of blood T cell repertoires in COVID-19. The protocol was immunoSEQ multiplex PCR, while the TCRdb copy is restricted to in-frame clones and leaves out a portion. Among around 430,000 clones listed, approximately 89% were seen once. The specimen sequenced was peripheral blood. These receptors all come from a woman aged 50 to 65 with COVID-19, enrolled during active disease.

The chain carries TRBV25-1 and TRBJ1-2, with 10 bases that match TRBD1. CDR1 is MGHDK and CDR2 is SYGVNS in the germline V gene. The CDR3 sequence is 16 residues long. The junction had 9 bases not matched to a gene; V was cut back by 2 bases and J by 6 bases. CDR3 residues: CASSEIRTGGENGYTF. In nucleotides, the CDR3 is TGTGCCAGCAGTGAAATTCGGACAGGGGGTGAAAATGGCTACACCTTC.

The chain combines TRBV9 with TRBJ1-6, with 8 nucleotides matching TRBD1. The CDR3 is 16 residues long. Germline CDR1 is SGDLS and CDR2 is YYNGEE. The J segment lost 10 bases and the V segment lost 4 bases, leaving 13 bases of the junction unmatched. The CDR3 DNA follows: TGTGCCAGCAGCCCGACGACAGGGGAGGGGGCCTCACCCCTCCACTTT. Amino acids: CASSPTTGEGASPLHF. Supplemented by reference TRBV9 and TRBJ1-6, the full variable domain reads DSGVTQTPKHLITATGQRVTLRCSPRSGDLSVYWYQQSLDQGLQFLIQYYNGEERAKGNILERFSAQQFPDLHSELNLSSLELGDSALYFCASSPTTGEGASPLHFGNGTRLTVT.

The rearrangement links TRBV12-3 or TRBV12-4 to TRBJ2-7; no firm D call. This CDR3 spans 11 amino acids. Trimming stripped 1 base from V and 10 bases from J, with 8 bases between. The CDR3 protein is CASSLGPSQYF. The CDR3 coding sequence is TGTGCCAGCAGTTTAGGGCCCTCCCAGTACTTC.

On this clone itself: The identical CDR3 is also encoded by other nucleotide sequences in the sample. The genes are TRBV5-1 and TRBJ2-3; D not certain. V lost 0 bases and J 0 bases, leaving 5 bases between the germline ends. Germline assignment: CDR1 SGHRS and CDR2 YFSETQ. The CDR3 extends over 14 amino acids. CDR3 loop: CASSLDQSTDTQYF. The CDR3 nucleotides are TGCGCCAGCAGCTTGGATCAAAGCACAGATACGCAGTATTTT.

This sequence joins TRBV6-1 and TRBJ1-2; D is unclear. Germline-derived CDR1 and CDR2 are MNHNS and SASEGT. Trimming took off 2 bases at V and 6 bases at J, with 7 bases between the two ends. CDR3 length equals 12 residues. The CDR3 protein is CASSEIEDGYTF. DNA for the CDR3: TGTGCCAGCAGTGAAATTGAGGATGGCTACACCTTC.

This chain uses TRBV12-2 with TRBJ1-1. TRBV12-2 is flagged as a pseudogene. This CDR3 region has 13 residues. CDR3 nucleotides: TGTGCAAGTCGCTTCCGGATAGCGACTGAAGCTTTCTTT. It yields the protein CASRFRIATEAFF.

The chain recombines TRBV4-2 with TRBJ2-3; 14 nucleotides agree with TRBD2. The germline CDR1 and CDR2 sequences are LGHNA and YNFKEQ. V trimming: 3 bases; J trimming: 8 bases; junction bases outside the gene matches: 16. The length of the CDR3 is 19 residues. The CDR3 here is CASSHALPGLAGVNPTQYF. The CDR3 DNA is TGTGCCAGCAGCCATGCCTTACCGGGACTAGCGGGGGTAAACCCTACGCAGTATTTT.

The rearrangement uses TRBV5-6 and TRBJ2-3; perhaps TRBD2 as D (6 bases). V lost 3 bases and J 6 bases, leaving 11 bases between the germline ends. This CDR3 region has 13 residues. Germline lookup yields CDR1 SGHDT and CDR2 YYEEEE. Here the CDR3 DNA reads TGTGCCAGCAGCTGGGACTCCGAGGATACGCAGTATTTT. As protein: CASSWDSEDTQYF.

The rearrangement joins TRBV5-1 to TRBJ2-7; 11 bases agree with TRBD2. CDR3 length: 15 amino acids. Germline loops: CDR1 SGHRS, CDR2 YFSETQ. With 4 bases clipped from V and 0 bases from J, the junction kept 3 bases outside the gene matches. CDR3 in amino acids: CASSPSGGTSYEQYF. CDR3 coding DNA: TGCGCCAGCAGCCCTAGCGGGGGGACCTCCTACGAGCAGTACTTC.

This chain links TRBV2 with TRBJ2-6; TRBD1 matches 8 bases. The CDR3 runs 16 residues. CDR1 is SNHLY, CDR2 FYNNEI, per germline. J gave up 0 bases and V 10 bases, and 8 bases lay outside the gene matches. The CDR3 loop is CATTPGQDSGANVLTF. In nucleotides, the CDR3 is TGTGCCACGACACCGGGACAGGACTCTGGGGCCAACGTCCTGACTTTC.

The table lists this clone with a count of one. The chain joins TRBV18 to TRBJ1-4; maybe TRBD1 (6 bases). This CDR3 has 13 amino acids. Per germline, CDR1 KGHSH and CDR2 LQKENI. The V and J ends lost 2 bases and 13 bases respectively, with 14 bases between them. CDR3 coding DNA: TGTGCCAGCTCACCATCCCCCCAAGGGGGACTGTTTTTT. Amino acids: CASSPSPQGGLFF.

The rearrangement uses TRBV7-2 and TRBJ1-3, with 10 bases identical to TRBD1. Germline lookup yields CDR1 SGHTA and CDR2 FQGNSA. This CDR3 has 15 residues. Germline trimming cut 4 bases from V and 4 bases from J; bases unmatched to any gene: 4. CDR3 nucleotide sequence: TGTGCCAGCAGCTCGGACAGGGGGACCGGAAACACCATATATTTT. It specifies CASSSDRGTGNTIYF.

The chain carries TRBV5-1 and TRBJ1-4; 9 nucleotides align to TRBD1. Germline CDR1 is SGHRS and CDR2 is YFSETQ. CDR3 length equals 15 residues. The V segment lost 4 bases and the J segment 8 bases; nucleotides outside the gene matches: 9. The CDR3 bases are TGCGCCAGCAGCACTAATACAGGGGGCCAGGAAAAACTGTTTTTT. This gives the protein CASSTNTGGQEKLFF.

J is TRBJ1-3 and V is TRBV12-3 or TRBV12-4; a possible D gene is TRBD1 (5 bases). This CDR3 region has 13 residues. Trimming took 6 bases from V and 2 from J, leaving 8 bases between them. The CDR3 bases are TGTGCCAGCAGCTGGGGGGCTGGAAACACCATATATTTT. Residues: CASSWGAGNTIYF.

Regarding this clone: Other DNA sequences in the sample encode the same CDR3. This rearrangement joins TRBV30 to TRBJ1-1, with unresolved D. This CDR3 has 13 amino acids. V lost 0 bases and J lost 1, with 6 bases in between. CDR1 and CDR2 (germline): GTSNPN, SVGIG (reference sequence). Written as DNA, the CDR3 is TGTGCCTGGAGTGTTAGAGGGAACACTGAAGCTTTCTTT. As protein: CAWSVRGNTEAFF.

The V gene is TRBV30, the J gene TRBJ1-2, with 10 nucleotides matching TRBD1. Germline-derived CDR1 and CDR2 are GTSNPN and SVGIG (reference sequence). The CDR3 consists of 15 residues. J was trimmed by 1 base and V by 7 bases; bases with no gene match: 9. The CDR3 nucleotides are TGTGCCTACTCGCTCGGGACAGGGGTTAACTATGGCTACACCTTC. Translation: CAYSLGTGVNYGYTF.

The chain is built from TRBV4-2 and TRBJ2-7, with TRBD2 identical over 9 bases. This CDR3 has 15 residues. Germline V CDR1 and CDR2: LGHNA, YNFKEQ. Losses at the gene ends were 5 bases for V and 2 bases for J; bases not matched to a gene: 7. CDR3 sequence reads: CASSENSGGPYEQYF. In DNA form, the CDR3 reads TGTGCCAGCAGCGAAAATAGCGGGGGCCCCTACGAGCAGTACTTC.

This chain links TRBV28 with TRBJ1-4; D possibly corresponds to TRBD1 (5 bases). Trimming stripped 6 bases from V and 8 bases from J, with 19 bases between. CDR3 length: 15 residues. Germline assignment: CDR1 MDHEN and CDR2 SYDVKM. CDR3 bases: TGTGCCAGCAGCCCCATAGACAGTTTGAAAGAAAAACTGTTTTTT. Protein product: CASSPIDSLKEKLFF.

The chain joins TRBV28 to TRBJ2-6; the match to TRBD1 covers 12 bases. Germline CDR1 reads MDHEN; CDR2 reads SYDVKM. This CDR3 spans 17 amino acids. After removal of 5 bases from V and 4 bases from J, the junction contained 6 bases not matched to a gene. This chain's CDR3 is CASSPGQGALGANVLTF. As DNA, the CDR3 is TGTGCCAGCAGTCCGGGACAGGGGGCGCTAGGGGCCAACGTCCTGACTTTC. The full variable domain, its missing parts supplied by reference TRBV28 and TRBJ2-6, is DVKVTQSSRYLVKRTGEKVFLECVQDMDHENMFWYRQDPGLGLRLIYFSYDVKMKEKGDIPEGYSVSREKKERFSLILESASTNQTSMYLCASSPGQGALGANVLTFGAGSRLTVL.

The J gene is TRBJ2-7, the V gene TRBV5-5, with TRBD1 matching 12 bases. V lost 4 bases, J lost 1 base, and 9 bases stayed unmatched. CDR3 length: 17 residues. Germline V gives CDR1 SGHKS, CDR2 YYEKEE (reference sequence). The CDR3 loop is CASSGRRGQGASYEQYF. DNA for the CDR3: TGTGCCAGCAGCGGACGGCGGGGACAGGGGGCTTCCTACGAGCAGTACTTC.

The chain combines TRBV5-5 with TRBJ2-1; 9 positions agree with TRBD1. Per the germline V gene, CDR1 is SGHKS and CDR2 is YYEKEE (reference sequence). The CDR3 loop spans 15 amino acids. The V gene end was trimmed by 2 bases and the J gene end by 7 bases; junction bases not matched to a gene: 7. The CDR3 DNA reads TGTGCCAGCAGCTTAACAGGGGGCCTAGGGAATGAGCAGTTCTTC. Encoded protein: CASSLTGGLGNEQFF.

The chain has TRBV28 and TRBJ2-3; the match to TRBD1 covers 8 bases. Germline assignment: CDR1 MDHEN and CDR2 SYDVKM. This CDR3 comprises 15 residues. After removal of 2 bases from V and 4 bases from J, the junction contained 5 bases not matched to a gene. The CDR3 region is CASSLQGAGADTQYF. The CDR3 nucleotides are TGTGCCAGCAGTTTACAGGGGGCAGGCGCAGATACGCAGTATTTT.

This chain links TRBV6-5 with TRBJ1-2, with 8 bases identical to TRBD1. Germline V lookup: CDR1 MNHEY, CDR2 SVGAGI. Trimming at V came to 6 bases and at J to 4 bases, leaving 7 bases not matched to a gene. CDR3 length equals 14 residues. This CDR3 is CASRSPGQAYGYTF. As DNA, the CDR3 is TGTGCCAGCAGGTCCCCGGGACAGGCCTATGGCTACACCTTC.

This rearrangement joins TRBV7-9 to TRBJ1-2; TRBD1 matches 7 bases. With 6 bases clipped from V and 6 bases from J, the junction kept 10 bases outside the gene matches. This CDR3 is built from 14 residues. Germline assignment: CDR1 SEHNR and CDR2 FQNEAQ (reference sequence). The CDR3: CASSNRGPADGYTF. Here the CDR3 DNA reads TGTGCCAGCAGTAACAGGGGCCCCGCGGATGGCTACACCTTC.

V and J are TRBV6-4 and TRBJ1-1; TRBD1 matches at 7 bases. The CDR3 extends over 12 amino acids. V was clipped by 4 bases and J by 5 bases; unmatched bases: 1. Germline CDR1 and CDR2: MRHNA and SNTAGT. CDR3 region: CASSAGGTEAFF. In nucleotides, the CDR3 is TGTGCCAGCAGTGCAGGGGGGACTGAAGCTTTCTTT.

The CDR3 region has the DNA TGTGCCAGCAGCTTGGCAGAGGGCCCCTATGGCTACACCTTC. This encodes CASSLAEGPYGYTF. The chain couples TRBV5-4 to TRBJ1-2; D ambiguous. V was clipped by 0 bases and J by 4 bases, with 10 bases between them. Germline V gene data show CDR1 as SGHNT and CDR2 as YYREEE (reference sequence). The CDR3 sequence is 14 residues long.

This chain uses TRBV24-1 with TRBJ2-2, with no clear D. The CDR3 totals 13 residues. The germline V gene has CDR1 KGHDR and CDR2 SFDVKD. Trimming pared 3 bases from V and 9 bases from J, leaving 10 bases between. CDR3 nucleotide sequence: TGTGCCACCAGTGATGCCGGAGCCAGGGAGCTGTTTTTT. Translating gives CATSDAGARELFF.